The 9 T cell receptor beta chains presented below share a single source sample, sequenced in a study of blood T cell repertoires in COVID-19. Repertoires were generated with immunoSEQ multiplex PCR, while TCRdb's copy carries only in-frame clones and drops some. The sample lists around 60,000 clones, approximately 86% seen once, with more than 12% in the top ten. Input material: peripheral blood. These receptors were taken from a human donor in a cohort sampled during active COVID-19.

The CDR3, as DNA: TGTGCCAGCTCAGCGGGAAATACGCAGTATTTT. Encoded protein: CASSAGNTQYF. The chain recombines TRBV27 with TRBJ2-3; 7 nucleotides agree with TRBD2. V was clipped by 8 bases and J by 7 bases; unmatched bases: 3. The CDR3 sequence is 11 residues long. CDR1 and CDR2 from the germline V gene are MNHEY and SMNVEV (reference sequence).

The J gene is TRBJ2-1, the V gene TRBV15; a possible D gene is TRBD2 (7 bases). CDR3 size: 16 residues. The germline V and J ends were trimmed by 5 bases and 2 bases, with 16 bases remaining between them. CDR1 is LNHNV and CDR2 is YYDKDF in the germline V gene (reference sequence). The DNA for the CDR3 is TGTGCCACCAGCGAGAAGGGGGGGCCCCCCTACAATGAGCAGTTCTTC. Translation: CATSEKGGPPYNEQFF. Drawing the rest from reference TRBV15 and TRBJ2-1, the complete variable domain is DAMVIQNPRYQVTQFGKPVTLSCSQTLNHNVMYWYQQKSSQAPKLLFHYYDKDFNNEADTPDNFQSRRPNTSFCFLDIRSPGLGDTAMYLCATSEKGGPPYNEQFFGPGTRLTVL.

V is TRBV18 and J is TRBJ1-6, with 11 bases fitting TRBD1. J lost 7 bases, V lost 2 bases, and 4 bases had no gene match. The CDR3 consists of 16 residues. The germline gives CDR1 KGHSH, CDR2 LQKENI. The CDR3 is CASSPGTGGRNSPLHF. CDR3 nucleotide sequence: TGTGCCAGCTCACCAGGGACAGGGGGGAGAAATTCACCCCTCCACTTT.

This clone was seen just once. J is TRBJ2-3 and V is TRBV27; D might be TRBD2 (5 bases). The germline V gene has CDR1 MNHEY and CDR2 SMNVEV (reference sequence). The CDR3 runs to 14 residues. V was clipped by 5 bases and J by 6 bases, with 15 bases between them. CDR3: CASSLTRLGDTQYF. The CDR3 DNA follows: TGTGCCAGCAGTCTTACTAGGTTGGGTGATACGCAGTATTTT.

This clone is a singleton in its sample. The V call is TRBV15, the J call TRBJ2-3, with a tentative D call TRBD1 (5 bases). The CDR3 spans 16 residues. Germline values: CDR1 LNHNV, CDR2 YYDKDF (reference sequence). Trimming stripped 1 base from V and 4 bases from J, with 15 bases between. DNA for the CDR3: TGTGCCACCAGCAGAGGCTTAGGGGTCTCCGCAGATACGCAGTATTTT. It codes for CATSRGLGVSADTQYF.

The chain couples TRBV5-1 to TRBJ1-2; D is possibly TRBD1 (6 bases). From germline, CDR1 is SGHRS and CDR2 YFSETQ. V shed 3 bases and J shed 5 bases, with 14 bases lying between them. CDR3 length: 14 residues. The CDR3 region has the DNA TGCGCCAGCAGCTCGTACAGGGATCAGTATGGCTACACCTTC. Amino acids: CASSSYRDQYGYTF.

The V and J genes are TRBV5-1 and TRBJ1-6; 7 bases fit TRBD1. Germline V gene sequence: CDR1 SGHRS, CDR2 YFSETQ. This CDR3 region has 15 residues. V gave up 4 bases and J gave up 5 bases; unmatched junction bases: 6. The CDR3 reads CASSQVTGNNSPLHF. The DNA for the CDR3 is TGCGCCAGCAGCCAAGTGACAGGGAATAATTCACCCCTCCACTTT. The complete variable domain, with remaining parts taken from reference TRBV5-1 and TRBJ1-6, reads KAGVTQTPRYLIKTRGQQVTLSCSPISGHRSVSWYQQTPGQGLQFLFEYFSETQRNKGNFPGRFSGRQFSNSRSEMNVSTLELGDSALYLCASSQVTGNNSPLHFGNGTRLTVT.

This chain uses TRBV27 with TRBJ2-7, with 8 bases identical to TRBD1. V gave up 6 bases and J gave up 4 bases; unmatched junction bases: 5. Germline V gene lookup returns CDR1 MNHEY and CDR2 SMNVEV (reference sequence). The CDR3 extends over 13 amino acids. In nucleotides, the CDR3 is TGTGCCAGCAGGCAGGGGGCTTTGTACGAGCAGTACTTC. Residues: CASRQGALYEQYF.

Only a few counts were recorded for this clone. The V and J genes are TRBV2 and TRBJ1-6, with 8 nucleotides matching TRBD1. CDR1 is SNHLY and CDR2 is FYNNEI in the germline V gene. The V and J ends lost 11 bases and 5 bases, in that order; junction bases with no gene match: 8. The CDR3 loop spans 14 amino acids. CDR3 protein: CAGRQGSHNSPLHF. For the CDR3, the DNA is TGTGCCGGACGACAGGGGTCCCATAATTCACCCCTCCACTTT.